The clone carrying this TCR beta chain was counted between two and nine times. What it recognizes is unknown. Each of the donors was a healthy bone marrow donor. The CDR3 has 16 amino acids. Trimming cost V 2 bases and J 7 bases; bases outside gene matches: 8. The germline V gene has CDR1 SGHRS and CDR2 YFSETQ. The sample originates from a study of cytomegalovirus exposure and HLA in healthy donors. Regarding the study as a whole: Data from an earlier analysis indicated that most TCR beta V segments were productive either about 90% or about 30% of the time.

60 Vbeta and 13 Jbeta primers were used in PCR. The assay was immunoSEQ multiplex PCR, and TCRdb's table has in-frame clones only and misses some. The sample carries 90,000 to 150,000 clones, roughly 80% recorded once. This sequence originates from a middle-aged man in good health and CMV-seronegative. The chain links TRBV5-1 to TRBJ1-4, with TRBD1 matching 10 bases. The sequencing input was PBMCs. The DNA for the CDR3 is TGCGCCAGCAGCTTAGATGACAGGGGGCAAGGTGAAAAACTGTTTTTT. This encodes CASSLDDRGQGEKLFF. The variable domain in full, with the rest retrieved from reference TRBV5-1 and TRBJ1-4, is KAGVTQTPRYLIKTRGQQVTLSCSPISGHRSVSWYQQTPGQGLQFLFEYFSETQRNKGNFPGRFSGRQFSNSRSEMNVSTLELGDSALYLCASSLDDRGQGEKLFFGSGTQLSVL.